This T cell receptor beta chain comes out of a study of cytomegalovirus exposure and HLA in healthy donors. Researchers ran the PCR with 60 Vbeta and 13 Jbeta primers. Method: immunoSEQ multiplex PCR; TCRdb's copy keeps in-frame clones and lacks some. This sample has over 95,000 clones; 76% occur once, and the top ten carry 1.5% to 2.5%. Findings and caveats of the study: In a later analysis, compared with equally common non-associated chains, HLA-associated beta chains were more expanded. Later analysis identified a missense DCLRE1C variant that was linked to TCR beta V- and J-gene trimming.

This clone was detected a few times. What it binds is unknown. Germline CDR1 and CDR2: LNHDA and SQIVND (reference sequence). The CDR3 extends over 15 amino acids. V dropped 1 base and J dropped 7; count of bases not matched to a gene: 6. This sequence originates from a man aged 40-50 years in good health and CMV-seronegative. V gene TRBV19 combines with J gene TRBJ2-3; 9 bases align to TRBD2. Material for sequencing was PBMCs. The CDR3 sequence: CASSIGASGAHTQYF. In DNA form, the CDR3 reads TGTGCCAGTAGTATAGGGGCTAGCGGGGCTCATACGCAGTATTTT.